This T cell receptor beta chain was documented in a study of shared clonotypes between healthy human individuals. Findings of the study overall: Donor clonotype sharing was expected to depend on sequencing depth. Compared with memory subsets, naive subsets generally had larger estimated richness.

On this clone itself: Its target is not known.

Repertoires were generated with immunoSEQ multiplex PCR, while TCRdb's copy carries only in-frame clones and drops some. Counted here are some 2,000,000 clones, under 97% occurring once; the ten biggest clones make up approximately 0.13%. V gave up 3 bases and J gave up 4 bases, with 12 bases separating them. Looked up from germline, CDR1 is SGHAT and CDR2 is FQNNGV. The CDR3 has 14 residues. The chain has TRBV11-2 and TRBJ1-2; D not resolved. Material: naive CD4+ T cells sorted from blood. Subset here: CD45RA+ positively selected. The TCR sequence derives from a man aged 18 to 29 in good health. Written as DNA, the CDR3 is TGTGCCAGCAGCTTGCCCCCACAGACCTATGGCTACACCTTC. Protein: CASSLPPQTYGYTF.